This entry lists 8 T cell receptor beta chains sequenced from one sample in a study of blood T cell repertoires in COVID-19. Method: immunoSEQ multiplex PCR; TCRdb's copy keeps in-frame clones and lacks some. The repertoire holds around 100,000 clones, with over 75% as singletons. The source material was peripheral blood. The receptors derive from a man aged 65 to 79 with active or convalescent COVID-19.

The CDR3 sequence: CSVIGTGVLGYTF. The DNA of the CDR3 is TGCAGCGTTATCGGGACGGGGGTTCTAGGCTACACCTTC. The V call is TRBV29-1, the J call TRBJ1-2; D is possibly TRBD1 (5 bases). Germline V CDR1 and CDR2: SQVTM, ANQGSEA. The CDR3 loop spans 13 amino acids. V gave up 5 bases and J gave up 8 bases, with 18 bases separating them.

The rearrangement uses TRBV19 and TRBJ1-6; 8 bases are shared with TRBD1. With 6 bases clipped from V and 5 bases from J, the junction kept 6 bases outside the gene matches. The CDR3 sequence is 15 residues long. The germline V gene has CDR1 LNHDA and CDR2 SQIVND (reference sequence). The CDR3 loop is CASRGTGSNNSPLHF. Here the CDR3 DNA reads TGTGCCAGTAGGGGGACAGGTTCGAATAATTCACCCCTCCACTTT. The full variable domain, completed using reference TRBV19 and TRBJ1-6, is DGGITQSPKYLFRKEGQNVTLSCEQNLNHDAMYWYRQDPGQGLRLIYYSQIVNDFQKGDIAEGYSVSREKKESFPLTVTSAQKNPTAFYLCASRGTGSNNSPLHFGNGTRLTVT.

CDR3: CASSPLIGRGTDTQYF. The CDR3 bases are TGTGCCAGCAGCCCGCTTATCGGTCGGGGCACAGATACGCAGTATTTT. The chain uses TRBV14 and TRBJ2-3; no definite D call. The germline gives CDR1 SGHDN, CDR2 FVKESK. V was shortened by 4 bases and J by 1 base, with 15 bases between the two germline ends. The CDR3 is 16 amino acids.

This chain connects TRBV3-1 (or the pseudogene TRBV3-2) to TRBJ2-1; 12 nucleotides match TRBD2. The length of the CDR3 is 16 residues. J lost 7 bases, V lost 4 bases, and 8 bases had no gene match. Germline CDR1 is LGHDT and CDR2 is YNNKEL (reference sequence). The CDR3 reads CASSRSSGGAANEQFF. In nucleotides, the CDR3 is TGTGCCAGCAGCCGCTCTAGCGGGGGGGCGGCGAATGAGCAGTTCTTC.

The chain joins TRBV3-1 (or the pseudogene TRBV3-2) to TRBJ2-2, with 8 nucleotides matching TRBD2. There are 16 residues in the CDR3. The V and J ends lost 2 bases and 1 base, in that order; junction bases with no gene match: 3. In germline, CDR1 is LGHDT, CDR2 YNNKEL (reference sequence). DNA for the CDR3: TGTGCCAGCAGCCAAAGGCGGGGGGTGAACACCGGGGAGCTGTTTTTT. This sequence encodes CASSQRRGVNTGELFF.

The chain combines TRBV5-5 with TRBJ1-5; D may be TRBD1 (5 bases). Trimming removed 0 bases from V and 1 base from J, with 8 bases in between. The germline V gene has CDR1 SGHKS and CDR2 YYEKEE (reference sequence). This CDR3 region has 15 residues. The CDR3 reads CASSLGGTSNQPQHF. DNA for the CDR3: TGTGCCAGCAGCTTGGGCGGGACCAGCAATCAGCCCCAGCATTTT.

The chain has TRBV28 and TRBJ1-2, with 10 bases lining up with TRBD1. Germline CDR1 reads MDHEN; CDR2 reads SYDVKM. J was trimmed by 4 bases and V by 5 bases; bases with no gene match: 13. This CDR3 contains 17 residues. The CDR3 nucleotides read TGTGCCAGCAGTGGATCGACAGGGGGCCCAACTGTCTATGGCTACACCTTC. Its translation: CASSGSTGGPTVYGYTF.

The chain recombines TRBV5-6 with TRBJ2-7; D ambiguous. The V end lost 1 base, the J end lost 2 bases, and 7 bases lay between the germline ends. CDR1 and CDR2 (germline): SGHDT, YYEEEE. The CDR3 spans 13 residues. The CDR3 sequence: CASSLYTTYEQYF. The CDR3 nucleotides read TGTGCCAGCAGCTTGTACACCACCTACGAGCAGTACTTC.